Below, one T cell receptor (beta chain) is given with its context. The CDR3 loop spans 13 amino acids. The V gene lost 7 bases and the J gene lost 9 bases, with 16 bases spanning the gap. Per the germline V gene, CDR1 is MNHEY and CDR2 is SVGAGI. Per the authors' pipeline: Amplification with reference gene primers provided the estimates of nucleated cell counts. TCRdb keeps only in-frame clones here, not all; method: immunoSEQ multiplex PCR. V, J and clone size are taken as reported in that table, and D and trimming were inferred from the DNA itself. The sample carries 200,000 to 250,000 clones, around nine tenths recorded once. The data were taken from a study of blood T cell repertoires in COVID-19. Study-level background: The United States, Italy and Spain provided the acute and convalescent COVID-19 samples.

Sequencing was done on a sample of peripheral blood. This clonotype was obtained from a woman aged 60 to 75 who had recovered from COVID-19. The chain is built from TRBV6-5 and TRBJ2-1; D gene uncertain. The CDR3 nucleotides read TGTGCCAGCACTACAATTGGGCGCCCTGAGCAGTTCTTC. Translating gives CASTTIGRPEQFF.